These 30 T cell receptor beta chains came from one sample sequenced in a study of cytomegalovirus exposure and HLA in healthy donors. A multiplex PCR was run with 60 Vbeta primers and 13 Jbeta primers. Libraries were prepared by immunoSEQ multiplex PCR; TCRdb keeps only in-frame clonotypes and omits some of them. The sample has about 100,000 clones; 70% to 85% are singletons. The sequenced sample consisted of PBMCs. These receptors originate from a young woman in good health and CMV-seronegative.

The CDR3 sequence is CASSLTGTEAFF. CDR3 bases: TGTGCCAGCAGTCTTACAGGGACTGAAGCTTTCTTT. This chain joins TRBV7-3 and TRBJ1-1; a possible D gene is TRBD1 (6 bases). CDR1 SGHTA and CDR2 FQGTGA come from the germline V gene. V dropped 6 bases and J dropped 5 bases, with 10 bases sitting between them. This CDR3 has 12 amino acids.

The chain couples TRBV10-3 to TRBJ1-5; weak D call: TRBD1 (6 bases). V lost 3 bases to trimming and J lost 6 bases, with 12 bases between them. CDR1 and CDR2 (germline): ENHRY, SYGVKD. The CDR3 spans 14 residues. CDR3 protein: CAISDSGVGQPQHF. CDR3 sequence (DNA): TGTGCCATCAGTGACTCAGGGGTGGGTCAGCCCCAGCATTTT.

V is TRBV7-2 and J is TRBJ2-1, with D possibly being TRBD1 (5 bases). This CDR3 is built from 15 residues. CDR1 and CDR2 from the germline V gene are SGHTA and FQGNSA. Trimming left V 2 bases short and J 0 bases short, with 8 bases between. CDR3 sequence: CASSLIQDSYNEQFF. CDR3 DNA sequence: TGTGCCAGCAGCTTAATACAGGACTCCTACAATGAGCAGTTCTTC.

This sequence joins TRBV14 and TRBJ2-3; the match to TRBD2 covers 9 bases. The V gene's germline CDR1 is SGHDN and CDR2 FVKESK. The CDR3 runs 16 residues. V was clipped by 3 bases and J by 4 bases; unmatched bases: 8. The DNA for the CDR3 is TGTGCCAGCAGCCAGAATAGCGGGAGTTACGCAGATACGCAGTATTTT. This encodes CASSQNSGSYADTQYF.

The V and J genes are TRBV27 and TRBJ2-5, with 11 bases fitting TRBD2. CDR3 length equals 15 residues. The V gene's germline CDR1 is MNHEY and CDR2 SMNVEV (reference sequence). V gave up 5 bases and J gave up 4 bases; unmatched junction bases: 6. Here the CDR3 DNA reads TGTGCCAGCAGTCCTAGCGGGGGGCCCGTAGAGACCCAGTACTTC. It specifies CASSPSGGPVETQYF.

This chain uses TRBV27 with TRBJ2-1; tentatively, D is TRBD2 (6 bases). V lost 1 base to trimming and J lost 5 bases, with 12 bases between them. The CDR3 is 15 amino acids. Germline-derived CDR1 and CDR2 are MNHEY and SMNVEV (reference sequence). Here the CDR3 DNA reads TGTGCCAGCAGTTTATGGGGGGAGCCCAACAATGAGCAGTTCTTC. Amino acids: CASSLWGEPNNEQFF.

The chain carries TRBV19 and TRBJ2-3; 13 positions match TRBD2. The V gene end was trimmed by 6 bases and the J gene end by 2 bases; junction bases not matched to a gene: 2. From germline, CDR1 is LNHDA and CDR2 SQIVND (reference sequence). The CDR3 has 15 amino acids. As DNA, the CDR3 is TGTGCCAGTAGCGGACTAGCGGGGGCCACAGATACGCAGTATTTT. This encodes CASSGLAGATDTQYF.

CDR3 residues: CASRYGAYNEQFF. The CDR3 bases are TGTGCCAGCAGGTACGGAGCCTACAATGAGCAGTTCTTC. V usage is TRBV7-2 and J usage is TRBJ2-1; D not certain. This CDR3 is 13 amino acids long. CDR1 is SGHTA and CDR2 is FQGNSA in the germline V gene. V was clipped by 6 bases and J by 2 bases, with 8 bases between them.

The chain's CDR3 is CATSRDQIGLTSSYNEQFF. The CDR3 region has the DNA TGTGCCACCAGCAGAGATCAGATCGGACTGACTAGCTCCTACAATGAGCAGTTCTTC. The rearrangement joins TRBV15 to TRBJ2-1, with D maybe TRBD2 (6 bases). Trimming stripped 0 bases from V and 0 bases from J, with 18 bases between. Germline V gene data show CDR1 as LNHNV and CDR2 as YYDKDF (reference sequence). CDR3 length: 19 residues.

The rearrangement links TRBV11-2 to TRBJ2-5, with a weak D call TRBD2 (5 bases). The V end was cut by 5 bases, the J end by 4 bases, with 8 bases between. This CDR3 is 12 amino acids long. Germline-derived CDR1 and CDR2 are SGHAT and FQNNGV. CDR3 bases: TGTGCCAGCAGCAGCGGACTAGAGACCCAGTACTTC. This translates into CASSSGLETQYF. Drawing the rest from reference TRBV11-2 and TRBJ2-5, the complete variable domain is EAGVAQSPRYKIIEKRQSVAFWCNPISGHATLYWYQQILGQGPKLLIQFQNNGVVDDSQLPKDRFSAERLKGVDSTLKIQPAKLEDSAVYLCASSSGLETQYFGPGTRLLVL.

This clone came up once. The CDR3, as DNA: TGCAGCGTCCAGCGCGGCTCCTACAATGAGCAGTTCTTC. As protein: CSVQRGSYNEQFF. V gene TRBV29-1 combines with J gene TRBJ2-1; D uncertain. The CDR3 runs 13 residues. Trimming removed 6 bases at V and 0 bases at J, with 9 bases between. CDR1 is SQVTM and CDR2 is ANQGSEA in the germline V gene.

The CDR3 DNA reads as TGCGCCAGCAGCCAAGAACTAGCGGGAGGGTATAATGAGCAGTTCTTC. Translated, it gives CASSQELAGGYNEQFF. The rearrangement uses TRBV4-3 and TRBJ2-1, with 13 nucleotides matching TRBD2. Germline V gene lookup returns CDR1 LGHNA and CDR2 YSLEER. Losses at the gene ends were 0 bases for V and 7 bases for J; bases not matched to a gene: 3. The CDR3 spans 16 residues.

The chain combines TRBV5-1 with TRBJ2-2; TRBD2 matches 9 bases. With V trimmed by 0 bases and J by 8 bases, 14 bases remained unmatched. Germline CDR1 reads SGHRS; CDR2 reads YFSETQ. This CDR3 contains 18 residues. In nucleotides, the CDR3 is TGCGCCAGCAGCTTGGATTCTTCTAGGACTAGCGAGCGGGGGGAGCTGTTTTTT. Its translation: CASSLDSSRTSERGELFF.

This clone has a single count. The CDR3 here is CASSLTRDSSVKNIQYF. CDR3 bases: TGTGCCAGCAGCCTAACGAGGGACAGCAGTGTTAAAAACATTCAGTACTTC. The chain is built from TRBV11-2 and TRBJ2-4; 7 bases map to TRBD1. J gave up 4 bases and V 5 bases, and 14 bases lay outside the gene matches. Germline-derived CDR1 and CDR2 are SGHAT and FQNNGV. This CDR3 comprises 17 residues.

The rearrangement uses TRBV5-4 and TRBJ2-2; no firm D call. With 4 bases removed from V and 6 bases from J, the gap between germline ends came to 13 bases. The CDR3 has 14 amino acids. Per germline, CDR1 SGHNT and CDR2 YYREEE (reference sequence). This CDR3 is CASSPRSGSGELFF. The CDR3 DNA reads TGTGCCAGCAGCCCGAGGTCCGGATCCGGGGAGCTGTTTTTT.

The CDR3 region is CASSDVEDVRAWRQETQYF. CDR3 DNA: TGCGCCAGCAGTGACGTGGAGGACGTCCGGGCCTGGAGACAAGAGACCCAGTACTTC. V and J are TRBV10-1 and TRBJ2-5, with D perhaps TRBD2 (5 bases). CDR1 is WNHNN, CDR2 SYGVQD, per germline (reference sequence). The CDR3 runs to 19 residues. Trimming took 3 bases from V and 2 from J, leaving 25 bases between them.

Here the CDR3 DNA reads TGTGCCAGCAGCGCCGGGGACAGGAGCTATGGCTACACCTTC. Protein product: CASSAGDRSYGYTF. The chain joins TRBV9 to TRBJ1-2; 8 positions agree with TRBD1. Losses at the gene ends were 3 bases for V and 4 bases for J; bases not matched to a gene: 5. CDR3 size: 14 residues. Germline assignment: CDR1 SGDLS and CDR2 YYNGEE.

This chain uses TRBV7-8 with TRBJ1-1, with D perhaps matching TRBD1 (5 bases). Germline assignment: CDR1 SGHVS and CDR2 FQNEAQ. The CDR3 loop spans 14 amino acids. The germline V and J ends were trimmed by 2 bases and 4 bases, with 11 bases remaining between them. CDR3 nucleotides: TGTGCCAGCAGCTTAACGCAGGGTGCCACTGAAGCTTTCTTT. Amino acid sequence: CASSLTQGATEAFF.

V gene TRBV14 combines with J gene TRBJ1-1; tentatively, D is TRBD1 (6 bases). V lost 0 bases and J lost 0, with 14 bases in between. Looked up from germline, CDR1 is SGHDN and CDR2 is FVKESK. This CDR3 is built from 17 residues. CDR3 loop: CASSQERGGLMNTEAFF. DNA for the CDR3: TGTGCCAGCAGCCAAGAGCGGGGGGGGCTCATGAACACTGAAGCTTTCTTT.

This chain uses TRBV5-4 with TRBJ2-5, with TRBD1 identical over 10 bases. The junction had 2 bases not matched to a gene; V was cut back by 4 bases and J by 5 bases. CDR1 SGHNT and CDR2 YYREEE come from the germline V gene (reference sequence). The CDR3 is made up of 13 amino acids. The CDR3 DNA sequence: TGTGCCAGCAGCCGGGACAGGGGCGAGACCCAGTACTTC. Protein sequence: CASSRDRGETQYF.

This chain links TRBV5-1 with TRBJ1-6; D gene ambiguous. CDR1 is SGHRS, CDR2 YFSETQ, per germline. The CDR3 contains 15 residues. V was trimmed by 4 bases and J by 0 bases, leaving 8 bases between them. The CDR3 loop is CASSPLSSYNSPLHF. DNA of the CDR3: TGCGCCAGCAGCCCCCTTAGCTCCTATAATTCACCCCTCCACTTT.

This sequence joins TRBV18 and TRBJ1-6; a possible D gene is TRBD1 (5 bases). CDR1 KGHSH and CDR2 LQKENI come from the germline V gene. Trimming shortened V by 0 bases and J by 10 bases, and 13 bases separated the two germline ends. The CDR3 sequence is 15 residues long. In nucleotides, the CDR3 is TGTGCCAGCTCACCACCGACGGCCGGGGGGTCACCCCTCCACTTT. It translates to CASSPPTAGGSPLHF.

V gene TRBV6-1 combines with J gene TRBJ1-4; D is possibly TRBD1 (5 bases). The CDR3 has 14 amino acids. V was pared by 5 bases and J by 0 bases, with 7 bases between. From germline, CDR1 is MNHNS and CDR2 SASEGT. This CDR3 reads CASSLTATNEKLFF. The CDR3 DNA follows: TGTGCCAGCAGTTTGACAGCAACTAATGAAAAACTGTTTTTT.

The chain employs TRBV7-9 and TRBJ2-7; D is possibly TRBD1 (6 bases). With 5 bases removed from V and 0 bases from J, the gap between germline ends came to 11 bases. CDR3 length: 14 amino acids. CDR1 and CDR2 from the germline V gene are SEHNR and FQNEAQ (reference sequence). CDR3 nucleotides: TGTGCCAGCAGCCCGACAGGCAACTCCTACGAGCAGTACTTC. Amino acid sequence: CASSPTGNSYEQYF.

This sequence joins TRBV13 and TRBJ1-1; no clear D. The CDR3 runs to 13 residues. CDR1 and CDR2 from the germline V gene are PRHDT and FYEKMQ (reference sequence). The V end was cut by 7 bases, the J end by 1 base, with 10 bases between. This CDR3 is CASTTPTNTEAFF. The CDR3 DNA is TGTGCCAGCACGACACCGACGAACACTGAAGCTTTCTTT.

This clone was seen only a few times. The chain joins TRBV6-1 to TRBJ1-4; D possibly corresponds to TRBD1 (6 bases). Per the germline V gene, CDR1 is MNHNS and CDR2 is SASEGT. The CDR3 is 15 residues long. V was pared by 3 bases and J by 7 bases, with 15 bases between. This chain's CDR3 is CASSEPRGKGEKLFF. The CDR3 DNA follows: TGTGCCAGCAGTGAGCCAAGGGGGAAGGGTGAAAAACTGTTTTTT.

V gene TRBV10-1 combines with J gene TRBJ1-6, with 9 bases identical to TRBD1. Trimming at V came to 0 bases and at J to 7 bases, leaving 10 bases not matched to a gene. The CDR3 is 18 residues long. Germline V lookup: CDR1 WNHNN, CDR2 SYGVQD (reference sequence). CDR3 protein: CASSESLPRDRENSPLHF. CDR3 bases: TGCGCCAGCAGTGAGTCTTTACCCCGGGACAGGGAAAATTCACCCCTCCACTTT.

The V call is TRBV10-1, the J call TRBJ2-5; 10 bases map to TRBD2. V lost 7 bases, J lost 5 bases, and 13 bases stayed unmatched. Germline CDR1 is WNHNN and CDR2 is SYGVQD (reference sequence). The CDR3 contains 16 residues. In DNA form, the CDR3 reads TGCGCCAGCACCTCTGGGCTAGCGGGAGACGGGGAGACCCAGTACTTC. This encodes CASTSGLAGDGETQYF.

J is TRBJ1-4 and V is TRBV9; TRBD1 might be the D (5 bases). Per the germline V gene, CDR1 is SGDLS and CDR2 is YYNGEE. This CDR3 is 15 amino acids long. Trimming left V 0 bases short and J 7 bases short, with 13 bases between. In DNA form, the CDR3 reads TGTGCCAGCAGCGTAGTTGCAGGGCAGGGTGAAAAACTGTTTTTT. Translation: CASSVVAGQGEKLFF.

This chain connects TRBV4-1 to TRBJ2-5, with D possibly TRBD1 on 6 matching bases. Trimming left V 0 bases short and J 2 bases short, with 16 bases between. This CDR3 has 17 amino acids. Germline V gene lookup returns CDR1 MGHRA and CDR2 YSYEKL. The CDR3 region has the DNA TGCGCCAGCAGCCAAGAGAGAGCAGGGGCCGAACAAGAGACCCAGTACTTC. It yields the protein CASSQERAGAEQETQYF.